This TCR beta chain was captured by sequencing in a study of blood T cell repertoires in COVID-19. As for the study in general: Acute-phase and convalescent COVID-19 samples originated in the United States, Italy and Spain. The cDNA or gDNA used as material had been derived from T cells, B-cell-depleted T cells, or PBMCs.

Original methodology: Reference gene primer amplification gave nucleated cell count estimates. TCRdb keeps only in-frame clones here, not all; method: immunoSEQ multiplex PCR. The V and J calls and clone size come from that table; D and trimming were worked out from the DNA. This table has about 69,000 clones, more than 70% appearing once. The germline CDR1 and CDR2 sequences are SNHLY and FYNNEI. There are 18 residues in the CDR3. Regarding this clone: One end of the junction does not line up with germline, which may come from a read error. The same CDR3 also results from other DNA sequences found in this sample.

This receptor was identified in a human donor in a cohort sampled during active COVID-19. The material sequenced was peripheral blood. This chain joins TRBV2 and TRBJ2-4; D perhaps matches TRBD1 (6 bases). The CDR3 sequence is CASRPGQGSSRAKNIQYF. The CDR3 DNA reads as TGTGCCAGCAGACCGGGGCAGGGGTCCTCTAGGGCCAAAAACATTCAGTACTTT.